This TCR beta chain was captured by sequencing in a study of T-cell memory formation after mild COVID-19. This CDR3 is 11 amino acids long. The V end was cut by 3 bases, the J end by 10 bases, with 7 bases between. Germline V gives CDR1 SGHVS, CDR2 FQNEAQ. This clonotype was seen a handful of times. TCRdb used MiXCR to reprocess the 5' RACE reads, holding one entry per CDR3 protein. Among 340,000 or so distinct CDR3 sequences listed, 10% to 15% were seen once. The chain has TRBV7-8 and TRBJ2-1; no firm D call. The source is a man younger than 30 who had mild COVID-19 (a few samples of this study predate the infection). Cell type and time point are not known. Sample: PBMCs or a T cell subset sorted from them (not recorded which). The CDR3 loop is CASSFTDEQFF. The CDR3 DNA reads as TGTGCCAGCAGCTTCACGGACGAGCAGTTCTTC.